This T cell receptor (beta chain) was identified in a study of OX40 agonist ivuxolimab in advanced cancers. V was pared by 1 base and J by 2 bases, with 4 bases of the junction left unmatched. This CDR3 spans 15 amino acids. Germline CDR1 and CDR2: SGHVS and FNYEAQ. Some clones are missing from TCRdb's copy, which holds only in-frame ones; the method was immunoSEQ multiplex PCR. The data hold 70,000 to 100,000 clones, with roughly 90% observed a single time. This clone showed up just a few times. Cycle 7 day 1, cycle 4 day 1, and baseline were the timepoints at which blood was sampled. Sequencing was performed on CD4+ or CD8+ T cells sorted from blood, taken in a trial of the OX40 agonist ivuxolimab. This clonotype was obtained from an adult with an advanced solid tumor such as melanoma, head and neck, liver or kidney cancer. V usage is TRBV7-6 and J usage is TRBJ2-7; TRBD1 matches 8 bases. The CDR3 protein is CASSLGGQGTYEQYF. The CDR3, as DNA: TGTGCCAGCAGCTTAGGTGGACAGGGTACCTACGAGCAGTACTTC.